The 22 T cell receptor beta chains reported below all come from one sample, sequenced in a study of human T cells and chemical hapten exposure (dated by TCRdb to the early 2020s). The library was built by means of RACE. For sequencing, a NextSeq 500 was employed. TCRdb reprocessed the public reads (quality trimming at Q25 with fastp, clone calling with MiXCR) and kept in-frame beta chains. Rows matching on CDR3 protein sequence are summarized as one entry with the most common DNA and genes. The sample data list about 94,000 distinct CDR3 sequences, and 9.3% of these were observed just once. The ten largest account for 2% to 2.5% of the sample. The sample's time point label, decoded: patch test 2, 6 weeks after DPC sensitization. The treatment or condition tag for this specimen amounts to: therapeutic diphenylcyclopropenone sensitization with weekly scalp DPC. This specimen consisted of whole blood, obtained in connection with sensitization to the hapten diphenylcyclopropenone (DPC). These receptors all come from a woman aged 40 to 50 with alopecia areata. Some clones in this sample may be carry-over from other donors' samples.

This chain joins TRBV6-6 and TRBJ1-3, with D possibly being TRBD1 (6 bases). The CDR3 has 16 amino acids. Germline V CDR1 and CDR2: MNHNY, SVGAGI (reference sequence). The V end lost 0 bases, the J end lost 0 bases, and 9 bases lay between the germline ends. The CDR3 here is CASSYSRGASGNTIYF. The CDR3 DNA follows: TGTGCCAGCAGTTACTCGAGGGGGGCCTCTGGAAACACCATATATTTT.

This clonotype was recorded at least ten times. V usage is TRBV6-5 and J usage is TRBJ2-4; tentatively, D is TRBD2 (5 bases). V dropped 5 bases and J dropped 8 bases, with 16 bases sitting between them. CDR3 size: 14 residues. Germline CDR1 and CDR2: MNHEY and SVGAGI. The chain's CDR3 is CASSLSPEGDIQYF. The CDR3 bases are TGTGCCAGCAGTCTCAGCCCCGAGGGAGACATTCAGTACTTC.

This clonotype was picked up many times. The chain links TRBV7-9 to TRBJ2-7; TRBD1 aligns across 8 bases. The CDR3 covers 12 residues. CDR1 is SEHNR and CDR2 is FQNEAQ in the germline V gene (reference sequence). The ends lost 5 bases at V and 12 bases at J; junction bases unmatched: 9. CDR3 nucleotide sequence: TGTGCCAGCAGCCTGGACAGGGTAAATCGGTACTTC. Its protein is CASSLDRVNRYF.

This clonotype turned up a few times. The chain combines TRBV29-1 with TRBJ1-1; D uncertain. The V and J ends lost 7 bases and 0 bases respectively, with 12 bases between them. The CDR3 is 13 residues long. Germline CDR1 and CDR2: SQVTM and ANQGSEA. Here the CDR3 DNA reads TGCAGCGGAACGGGCCACCTGAACACTGAAGCTTTCTTT. It codes for CSGTGHLNTEAFF.

This clonotype was picked up a small number of times. This rearrangement joins TRBV18 to TRBJ2-6; D uncertain. The CDR3 sequence is 14 residues long. CDR1 and CDR2 from the germline V gene are KGHSH and LQKENI. The germline V and J ends were trimmed by 2 bases and 2 bases, with 4 bases remaining between them. Here the CDR3 reads CASSPGPGANVLTF. The DNA of the CDR3 is TGTGCCAGCTCACCAGGGCCTGGGGCCAACGTCCTGACTTTC.

This clonotype was found a few times. A much larger clonotype is one base distant, so this may be a read error. The chain combines TRBV12-3 or TRBV12-4 with TRBJ2-2; D unclear. This CDR3 has 11 residues. V was shortened by 2 bases and J by 6 bases, with 1 base between the two germline ends. CDR3 sequence reads: CASSLPGELFF. The CDR3 nucleotides read TGTGCCAGCAGTTTACCCGGGGAGCTGTTTTTT.

The chain employs TRBV28 and TRBJ2-7, with 7 nucleotides matching TRBD1. Trimming at V came to 2 bases and at J to 5 bases, leaving 9 bases not matched to a gene. Germline V gene sequence: CDR1 MDHEN, CDR2 SYDVKM. This CDR3 is built from 15 residues. Here the CDR3 DNA reads TGTGCCAGCAGTTTACAGGACAGGATAAAAAACGAGCAGTACTTC. Protein: CASSLQDRIKNEQYF.

This chain connects TRBV20-1 to TRBJ1-5, with D hard to call. The length of the CDR3 is 11 residues. The germline gives CDR1 DFQATT, CDR2 SNEGSKA (reference sequence). V gave up 4 bases and J gave up 4 bases, with 5 bases separating them. CDR3 protein: CSANGNQPQHF. The CDR3 DNA reads as TGCAGTGCTAATGGGAATCAGCCCCAGCATTTT.

The V gene is TRBV5-6, the J gene TRBJ2-7; 12 bases match TRBD1. This CDR3 is 15 amino acids long. The germline V gene encodes CDR1 SGHDT and CDR2 YYEEEE. Losses at the gene ends were 1 base for V and 5 bases for J; bases not matched to a gene: 4. The chain's CDR3 is CASSLIGTGGDEQYF. CDR3 coding DNA: TGTGCCAGCAGCTTGATCGGGACAGGGGGCGACGAGCAGTACTTC.

This sequence joins TRBV7-2 and TRBJ2-7; perhaps TRBD2 as D (5 bases). Germline CDR1 reads SGHTA; CDR2 reads FQGNSA. The CDR3 has 15 residues. Trimming removed 4 bases at V and 2 bases at J, with 15 bases between. CDR3 coding DNA: TGTGCCAGCAGCTCTCTAGCCAATCTACCCTACGAGCAGTACTTC. It translates to CASSSLANLPYEQYF. Supplemented by reference TRBV7-2 and TRBJ2-7, the full variable domain reads GAGVSQSPSNKVTEKGKDVELRCDPISGHTALYWYRQSLGQGLEFLIYFQGNSAPDKSGLPSDRFSAERTGGSVSTLTIQRTQQEDSAVYLCASSSLANLPYEQYFGPGTRLTVT.

This clonotype occurred many times. The V call is TRBV28, the J call TRBJ1-2; 8 bases fit TRBD1. Germline CDR1 MDHEN, CDR2 SYDVKM. Losses at the gene ends were 5 bases for V and 4 bases for J; bases not matched to a gene: 6. The CDR3 extends over 14 amino acids. In DNA, the CDR3 is TGTGCCAGCAGTGGGGGACAGGTCACCTATGGCTACACCTTC. Translating gives CASSGGQVTYGYTF.

In its sample, this clonotype was seen a few times. A much larger clonotype is one base distant, so this may be a read error. This chain's CDR3 is CAISGNPTGDSEGADTQYF. The CDR3, as DNA: TGTGCCATCAGTGGTAACCCGACTGGGGACTCTGAGGGGGCAGATACGCAGTATTTT. The V call is TRBV10-3, the J call TRBJ2-3; the D call may be TRBD1 or TRBD2 (6 bases each). This CDR3 contains 19 residues. V lost 4 bases and J lost 4, with 27 bases in between. Germline assignment: CDR1 ENHRY and CDR2 SYGVKD.

Only a few counts were recorded for this clonotype. The rearrangement uses TRBV2 and TRBJ1-1; D is unclear. The germline V gene has CDR1 SNHLY and CDR2 FYNNEI. V was pared by 2 bases and J by 1 base, with 11 bases between. This CDR3 comprises 15 residues. The CDR3 is CASSERRTSNTEAFF. The CDR3 DNA is TGTGCCAGCAGTGAAAGGCGGACTTCGAACACTGAAGCTTTCTTT.

The chain employs TRBV7-6 and TRBJ2-3; 8 nucleotides line up with TRBD1. The CDR3 is 17 amino acids. Germline assignment: CDR1 SGHVS and CDR2 FNYEAQ. Trimming at V came to 5 bases and at J to 2 bases, leaving 12 bases not matched to a gene. The CDR3 nucleotides are TGTGCCAGCAGCCAGAGTCTGACAGGGGCCCCCACAGATACGCAGTATTTT. Protein product: CASSQSLTGAPTDTQYF.

This clonotype came up a few times. This sequence joins TRBV5-1 and TRBJ2-2; D may match TRBD1 or TRBD2 (6 bases each). Deletions cut 6 bases from V and 5 bases from J, with 20 bases between. There are 16 residues in the CDR3. From germline, CDR1 is SGHRS and CDR2 YFSETQ. In nucleotides, the CDR3 is TGCGCCAGCACATCTCAGGGGACTCTATCAACCGGGGAGCTGTTTTTT. This encodes CASTSQGTLSTGELFF.

The J gene is TRBJ2-5, the V gene TRBV29-1; D gene unclear. The CDR3 sequence is 10 residues long. V gave up 3 bases and J gave up 4 bases, with 3 bases separating them. Per germline, CDR1 SQVTM and CDR2 ANQGSEA. CDR3 in amino acids: CSVDRETQYF. In nucleotides, the CDR3 is TGCAGCGTTGATCGAGAGACCCAGTACTTC.

This clonotype was counted many times. This chain connects TRBV7-2 to TRBJ2-5, with D maybe TRBD2 (6 bases). V lost 6 bases and J lost 7, with 21 bases in between. Germline V CDR1 and CDR2: SGHTA, FQGNSA. The length of the CDR3 is 15 residues. The CDR3: CASSDGLGYSGTQYF. For the CDR3, the DNA is TGTGCCAGCAGTGATGGACTGGGCTATAGCGGGACCCAGTACTTC.

This clonotype was seen more than once but under ten times. The rearrangement links TRBV10-3 to TRBJ1-1, with D possibly TRBD1 on 6 matching bases. The CDR3 contains 13 residues. Per germline, CDR1 ENHRY and CDR2 SYGVKD. Trimming took off 3 bases at V and 4 bases at J, with 9 bases between the two ends. The CDR3 reads CAISEGGPTEAFF. DNA for the CDR3: TGTGCCATCAGTGAAGGGGGGCCCACTGAAGCTTTCTTT.

At least ten counts were recorded for this clonotype. This chain connects TRBV20-1 to TRBJ2-7; 7 bases are shared with TRBD1. V lost 6 bases to trimming and J lost 2 bases; unmatched junction nucleotides: 1. The germline gives CDR1 DFQATT, CDR2 SNEGSKA (reference sequence). The length of the CDR3 is 11 residues. This chain's CDR3 is CSADRAYEQYF. DNA of the CDR3: TGCAGTGCCGACAGGGCCTACGAGCAGTACTTC.

This clonotype was counted many times. The chain has TRBV6-1 and TRBJ2-2; 8 nucleotides line up with TRBD2. Germline loops: CDR1 MNHNS, CDR2 SASEGT. This CDR3 is built from 14 residues. V was clipped by 5 bases and J by 7 bases; unmatched bases: 6. DNA for the CDR3: TGTGCCAGCAGTCGGGGGGGGGAGAACGGGGAGCTGTTTTTT. Translated, it gives CASSRGGENGELFF.

This clonotype was detected a few times. V usage is TRBV7-3 and J usage is TRBJ2-7, with TRBD1 matching over 9 bases. J lost 5 bases, V lost 3 bases, and 11 bases had no gene match. The CDR3 consists of 16 residues. The germline V gene encodes CDR1 SGHTA and CDR2 FQGTGA. CDR3 coding DNA: TGTGCCAGCAGCTTCACCACCGGGACAGGGTCCCACGAGCAGTACTTC. It specifies CASSFTTGTGSHEQYF. Looking up the rest from reference TRBV7-3 and TRBJ2-7 gives the full variable domain: GAGVSQTPSNKVTEKGKYVELRCDPISGHTALYWYRQSLGQGPEFLIYFQGTGAADDSGLPNDRFFAVRPEGSVSTLKIQRTERGDSAVYLCASSFTTGTGSHEQYFGPGTRLTVT.

The chain joins TRBV11-2 to TRBJ2-5; TRBD2 matches at 8 bases. The length of the CDR3 is 15 residues. The V and J ends lost 1 base and 5 bases, in that order; junction bases with no gene match: 6. Germline V gene lookup returns CDR1 SGHAT and CDR2 FQNNGV. CDR3: CASSLGISGTETQYF. CDR3 coding DNA: TGTGCCAGCAGCTTAGGTATTAGCGGGACCGAGACCCAGTACTTC.